The T cell receptor (beta chain) described here comes from a study of CDR3 diversity in severe acne. Ten or more counts support this clonotype. V was shortened by 8 bases and J by 2 bases, with 10 bases between the two germline ends. The CDR3 is made up of 14 amino acids. Germline assignment: CDR1 SGHVS and CDR2 FNYEAQ. TCRdb redid the calling of the PCR reads with MiXCR, one entry per CDR3 protein. The repertoire holds about 93,000 distinct CDR3 sequences, with 45% to 55% as singletons. The rearrangement links TRBV7-6 to TRBJ2-6; D not resolved. Sequencing was carried out using blood. The clonotype originates from a male donor in good health, serving as a control. CDR3 amino acids: CASGHDTGANVLTF. The CDR3 DNA reads as TGTGCCAGCGGCCACGATACTGGGGCCAACGTCCTGACTTTC.